What follows are 3 T cell receptor beta chains derived from one specimen sequenced in a study of T cell responses to AZD1222 COVID-19 vaccine. Only in-frame clones appear in the TCRdb table, and some are missing; sequencing was by immunoSEQ multiplex PCR. The data show some 170,000 clones, less than 90% seen once. The material sequenced was peripheral blood, taken on day 0 of AZD1222 vaccination. The source is an adult in good health.

This clone has only one observation. The gene calls are TRBV4-3 and TRBJ2-1; D is undetermined. V was shortened by 0 bases and J by 4 bases, with 10 bases between the two germline ends. This CDR3 spans 15 amino acids. Germline V gene sequence: CDR1 LGHNA, CDR2 YSLEER. The CDR3: CASSQEADRYNEQFF. The CDR3 coding sequence is TGCGCCAGCAGCCAAGAGGCGGACCGATACAATGAGCAGTTCTTC.

The rearrangement joins TRBV3-1 (or the pseudogene TRBV3-2) to TRBJ1-4; 7 bases line up with TRBD1. V shed 4 bases, J shed 4 bases, and the junction held 12 bases outside the gene matches. Germline V gene sequence: CDR1 LGHDT, CDR2 YNNKEL (reference sequence). CDR3 size: 17 residues. The CDR3 DNA follows: TGTGCCAGCAGCCGAAGATTGGAAGGGGGCGATAATGAAAAACTGTTTTTT. Translation: CASSRRLEGGDNEKLFF.

The J gene is TRBJ1-3, the V gene TRBV5-1, with D uncertain. The CDR3 has 16 residues. Germline V gene data show CDR1 as SGHRS and CDR2 as YFSETQ. V shed 0 bases and J shed 0 bases, with 10 bases lying between them. CDR3 region: CASSLDLTNSGNTIYF. In DNA form, the CDR3 reads TGCGCCAGCAGCTTGGACCTTACCAACTCTGGAAACACCATATATTTT.